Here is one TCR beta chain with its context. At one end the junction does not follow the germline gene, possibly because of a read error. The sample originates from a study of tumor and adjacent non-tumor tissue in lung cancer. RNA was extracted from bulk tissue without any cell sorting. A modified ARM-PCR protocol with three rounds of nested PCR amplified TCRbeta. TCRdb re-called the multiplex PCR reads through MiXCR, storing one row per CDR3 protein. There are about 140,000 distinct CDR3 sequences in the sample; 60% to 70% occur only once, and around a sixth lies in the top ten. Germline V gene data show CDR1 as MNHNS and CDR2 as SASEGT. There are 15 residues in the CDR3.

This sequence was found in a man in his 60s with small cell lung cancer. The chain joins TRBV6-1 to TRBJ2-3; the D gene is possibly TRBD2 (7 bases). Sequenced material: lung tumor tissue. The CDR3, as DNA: TGTGCTAGCAACGAGGGGGGGTATAGCACAGTTACGCAGTATTTT. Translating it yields CASNEGGYSTVTQYF.